What follows are 20 T cell receptor beta chains derived from one specimen sequenced in a study of T-cell memory formation after mild COVID-19. TCRdb redid the calling of the 5' RACE reads with MiXCR, one entry per CDR3 protein. Altogether 350,000 or so distinct CDR3 sequences are present, under 15% being singletons, with the ten largest covering 20% to 25%. Sequenced sample: PBMCs or a T cell subset sorted from them (not recorded which). The receptors shown here come from a young man who had mild COVID-19 (a few samples of this study predate the infection). Cell type and time point are not known.

This clonotype was detected only a few times. The chain couples TRBV25-1 to TRBJ1-3; D is uncertain. Germline CDR1 is MGHDK and CDR2 is SYGVNS. V lost 6 bases to trimming and J lost 5 bases, with 8 bases between them. The length of the CDR3 is 12 residues. The CDR3 nucleotides are TGTGCCAGCAGAGGGTGGAGAAACACCATATATTTT. It specifies CASRGWRNTIYF.

This clonotype was detected only a few times. The V and J genes are TRBV5-1 and TRBJ2-2; D is undetermined. The V gene's germline CDR1 is SGHRS and CDR2 YFSETQ. Between the trimmed V and J ends, which lost 0 bases and 4 bases, there was a span of 10 bases. The CDR3 is 15 residues long. The CDR3 DNA reads TGCGCCAGCAGCTTGGACGGGTACCTCACCGGGGAGCTGTTTTTT. The encoded protein is CASSLDGYLTGELFF.

CDR3 amino acids: CATKLEGGGELFF. In DNA, the CDR3 is TGTGCCACTAAACTCGAGGGAGGCGGGGAGCTGTTTTTT. The chain uses TRBV19 and TRBJ2-2; tentatively, D is TRBD2 (6 bases). Germline CDR1 LNHDA, CDR2 SQIVND (reference sequence). The CDR3 is 13 residues long. Trimming shortened V by 10 bases and J by 7 bases, and 16 bases separated the two germline ends. Using reference TRBV19 and TRBJ2-2 for the parts outside the CDR3, the full variable domain is DGGITQSPKYLFRKEGQNVTLSCEQNLNHDAMYWYRQDPGQGLRLIYYSQIVNDFQKGDIAEGYSVSREKKESFPLTVTSAQKNPTAFYLCATKLEGGGELFFGEGSRLTVL.

This clonotype was seen only a few times. The rearrangement links TRBV12-3 or TRBV12-4 to TRBJ2-7; 9 positions match TRBD1. This CDR3 comprises 16 residues. With 5 bases clipped from V and 5 bases from J, the junction kept 13 bases outside the gene matches. The CDR3 spells CASSATGGLVIDEQYF. DNA of the CDR3: TGTGCCAGCAGTGCAACAGGGGGCTTAGTGATCGACGAGCAGTACTTC.

J is TRBJ2-7 and V is TRBV7-2; the D is unclear. Germline-derived CDR1 and CDR2 are SGHTA and FQGNSA. The CDR3 runs 12 residues. V shed 1 base and J shed 7 bases, with 8 bases lying between them. Here the CDR3 DNA reads TGTGCCAGCAGCTTAGAGTCCCGGGAGCAGTACTTC. Amino acid sequence: CASSLESREQYF.

The gene calls are TRBV9 and TRBJ2-3, with 7 bases fitting TRBD1. V gave up 3 bases and J gave up 2 bases; unmatched junction bases: 3. Germline V gives CDR1 SGDLS, CDR2 YYNGEE. This CDR3 is 14 amino acids long. CDR3 amino acids: CASSETGTTDTQYF. The CDR3 DNA follows: TGTGCCAGCAGCGAGACAGGGACCACAGATACGCAGTATTTT.

This clonotype was seen a handful of times. J is TRBJ2-3 and V is TRBV28, with a weak D call TRBD2 (6 bases). The ends were cut back, 8 bases at V and 9 bases at J, with 21 bases in the middle. The germline gives CDR1 MDHEN, CDR2 SYDVKM. There are 14 residues in the CDR3. The CDR3 nucleotides are TGTGCCAGCGGGGGACTCCGCTTGAGAGAAACGCAGTATTTT. This gives the protein CASGGLRLRETQYF.

This chain uses TRBV11-2 with TRBJ1-1; a possible D gene is TRBD1 (6 bases). Trimming removed 6 bases at V and 3 bases at J, with 23 bases between. The germline V gene encodes CDR1 SGHAT and CDR2 FQNNGV. The CDR3 is 17 amino acids. The CDR3 sequence is CASRPLRGPTRHTEAFF. DNA of the CDR3: TGTGCCAGCAGGCCCCTCAGGGGACCCACACGCCACACTGAAGCTTTCTTT.

This rearrangement joins TRBV6-5 to TRBJ2-2; D unresolved. This CDR3 is 13 amino acids long. The germline V gene has CDR1 MNHEY and CDR2 SVGAGI. V was trimmed by 6 bases and J by 4 bases, leaving 9 bases between them. CDR3 bases: TGTGCCAGCAGCTGGGTGTCCACCGGGGAGCTGTTTTTT. Translating gives CASSWVSTGELFF.

The CDR3 loop reads CASKTFRGGSYNSPLHF. CDR3 bases: TGTGCCAGCAAGACTTTTCGAGGGGGCTCCTATAATTCACCCCTCCACTTT. The genes are TRBV6-2 or TRBV6-3 and TRBJ1-6; a possible D gene is TRBD1 (6 bases). The length of the CDR3 is 17 residues. Germline values: CDR1 MNHEY, CDR2 SVGEGT. V was shortened by 7 bases and J by 0 bases, with 16 bases between the two germline ends.

This clonotype was counted many times. The rearrangement uses TRBV12-3 or TRBV12-4 and TRBJ2-1; no reliable D call. The V end lost 2 bases, the J end lost 6 bases, and 8 bases lay between the germline ends. The CDR3 sequence is 13 residues long. CDR3 sequence reads: CASSLLVSNEQFF. CDR3 DNA sequence: TGTGCCAGCAGTTTATTGGTTTCCAATGAGCAGTTCTTC.

There are a few counts of this clonotype. V usage is TRBV5-5 and J usage is TRBJ2-3, with TRBD2 matching 13 bases. This CDR3 spans 17 amino acids. In germline, CDR1 is SGHKS, CDR2 YYEKEE (reference sequence). V dropped 7 bases and J dropped 3; count of bases not matched to a gene: 11. CDR3 loop: CASSGLAGPTLTDTQYF. CDR3 DNA sequence: TGTGCCAGCTCGGGACTAGCGGGGCCGACCCTTACAGATACGCAGTATTTT.

This clonotype was recorded a few times. V is TRBV5-1 and J is TRBJ1-1, with D uncertain. Germline V gives CDR1 SGHRS, CDR2 YFSETQ. Deletions cut 3 bases from V and 4 bases from J, with 13 bases between. This CDR3 region has 14 residues. The CDR3 nucleotides are TGCGCCAGCAGCTATGCCGGGAGCCCCACTGAAGCTTTCTTT. Residues: CASSYAGSPTEAFF. Together with reference TRBV5-1 and TRBJ1-1, the CDR3 gives the full variable domain: KAGVTQTPRYLIKTRGQQVTLSCSPISGHRSVSWYQQTPGQGLQFLFEYFSETQRNKGNFPGRFSGRQFSNSRSEMNVSTLELGDSALYLCASSYAGSPTEAFFGQGTRLTVV.

There are a few counts of this clonotype. The chain recombines TRBV12-3 or TRBV12-4 with TRBJ2-3, with D possibly being TRBD2 (5 bases). V was clipped by 7 bases and J by 2 bases, with 13 bases between them. This CDR3 has 14 amino acids. The CDR3 DNA follows: TGTGCCAGCACCTTAGACGGGGACACAGATACGCAGTATTTT. The encoded protein is CASTLDGDTDTQYF.

This clonotype was detected only a few times. The chain couples TRBV28 to TRBJ2-2; 9 bases are shared with TRBD1. The CDR3 runs 19 residues. Germline CDR1 MDHEN, CDR2 SYDVKM. After removal of 5 bases from V and 6 bases from J, the junction contained 19 bases not matched to a gene. CDR3 nucleotides: TGTGCCAGCAGTCCCTTCACGGGGACAGGGTTAGCGTGGGCCGGGGAGCTGTTTTTT. Encoded protein: CASSPFTGTGLAWAGELFF.

The V and J genes are TRBV4-3 and TRBJ2-7, with D possibly TRBD2 on 5 matching bases. Trimming left V 1 base short and J 1 base short, with 11 bases between. Per germline, CDR1 LGHNA and CDR2 YSLEER. CDR3 length equals 15 residues. CDR3 DNA: TGCGCCAGCAGCCAAGTTAGGCTAGCTTCCTACGAGCAGTACTTC. The encoded protein is CASSQVRLASYEQYF.

A few counts support this clonotype. J is TRBJ2-7 and V is TRBV4-1; 9 positions match TRBD2. Germline CDR1 is MGHRA and CDR2 is YSYEKL. V lost 2 bases to trimming and J lost 2 bases; unmatched junction nucleotides: 1. The CDR3 has 14 amino acids. This chain's CDR3 is CASSQLAGTYEQYF. DNA of the CDR3: TGCGCCAGCAGCCAACTAGCGGGGACCTACGAGCAGTACTTC.

The chain recombines TRBV7-9 with TRBJ1-6; possibly TRBD1 for D (5 bases). Germline V gives CDR1 SEHNR, CDR2 FQNEAQ (reference sequence). Between the trimmed V and J ends, which lost 5 bases and 10 bases, there was a span of 18 bases. The CDR3 has 15 amino acids. The CDR3 nucleotides read TGTGCCAGCAGCCGTACCGGGACGTTGGGCTCACCCCTCCACTTT. Protein: CASSRTGTLGSPLHF.

This clonotype was observed a few times. The CDR3 loop reads CASRPARTADTQYF. As DNA, the CDR3 is TGTGCCAGCAGACCCGCGAGGACGGCAGATACGCAGTATTTT. V gene TRBV7-2 combines with J gene TRBJ2-3; the D is unclear. The CDR3 has 14 residues. The V and J ends lost 6 bases and 4 bases respectively, with 14 bases between them. Germline V lookup: CDR1 SGHTA, CDR2 FQGNSA.

The chain recombines TRBV4-1 with TRBJ1-1; 8 bases line up with TRBD1. This CDR3 has 12 residues. CDR1 MGHRA and CDR2 YSYEKL come from the germline V gene. V dropped 8 bases and J dropped 6; count of bases not matched to a gene: 5. As DNA, the CDR3 is TGCGCCAGCCGCGGGACAGGACCTGAAGCTTTCTTT. It encodes CASRGTGPEAFF.